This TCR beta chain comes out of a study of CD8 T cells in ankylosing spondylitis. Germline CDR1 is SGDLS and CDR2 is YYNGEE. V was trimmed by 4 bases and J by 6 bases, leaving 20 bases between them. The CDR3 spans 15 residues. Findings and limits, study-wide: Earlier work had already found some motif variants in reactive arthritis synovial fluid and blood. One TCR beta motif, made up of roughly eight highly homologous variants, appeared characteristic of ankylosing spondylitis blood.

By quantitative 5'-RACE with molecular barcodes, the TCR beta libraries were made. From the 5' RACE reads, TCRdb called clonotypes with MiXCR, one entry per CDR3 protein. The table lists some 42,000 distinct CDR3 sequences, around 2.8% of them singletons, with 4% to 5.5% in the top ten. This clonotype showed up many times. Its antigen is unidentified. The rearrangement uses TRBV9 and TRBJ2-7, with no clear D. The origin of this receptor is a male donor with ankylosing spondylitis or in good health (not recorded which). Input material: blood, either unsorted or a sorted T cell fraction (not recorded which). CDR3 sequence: CASSLDASNSLEQYF. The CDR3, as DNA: TGTGCCAGCAGCTTGGACGCTTCCAATTCCCTCGAGCAGTACTTC.